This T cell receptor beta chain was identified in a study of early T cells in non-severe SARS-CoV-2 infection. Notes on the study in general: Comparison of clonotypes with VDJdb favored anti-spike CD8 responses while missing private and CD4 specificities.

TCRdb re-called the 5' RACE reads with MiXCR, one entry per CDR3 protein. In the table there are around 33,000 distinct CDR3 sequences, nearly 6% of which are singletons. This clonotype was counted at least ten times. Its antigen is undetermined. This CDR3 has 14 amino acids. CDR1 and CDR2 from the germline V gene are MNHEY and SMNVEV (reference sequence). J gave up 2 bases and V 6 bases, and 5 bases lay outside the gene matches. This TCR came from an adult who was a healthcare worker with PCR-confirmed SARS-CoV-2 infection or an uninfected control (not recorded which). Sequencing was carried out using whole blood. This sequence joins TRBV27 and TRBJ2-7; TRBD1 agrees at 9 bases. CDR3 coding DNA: TGTGCCAGCAGGCGGGACAGGGCTACCTACGAGCAGTACTTC. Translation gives CASRRDRATYEQYF.